The T cell receptor beta chain under discussion was sequenced for a study of blood T cell repertoires in COVID-19 (dated by TCRdb to the early 2020s). Regarding the study in general: Samples covering the acute and convalescent phases of COVID-19 were provided by collaborators in the United States, Italy and Spain. Samples came from the ongoing ImmuneRACE study (first 160 participants) plus 1,254 subjects from 6 global collaborators. Where available, HLA class I and class II types were obtained from metadata supplied by the sample provider rather than from assay-based typing. The dataset comprised deeply sampled blood TCRbeta repertoires from subjects exposed to, actively infected with, or recovered from COVID-19. The repertoires were released in a freely available public database intended as a resource for research on the immune response to SARS-CoV-2. Nearly every sample came with metadata listing a de-identified subject ID, COVID-19 status, age in years and sex. The prospective study material was composed of cDNA or gDNA derived from T cells, B-cell-depleted T cells, or PBMCs. The investigation overall reported the following: How much clinical and demographic metadata was included differed by source and by participant, and the metadata was provided uncurated.

Participants in the prospective study were enrolled through a virtual design, were aged about 18 to 89 years, and lived in under 25 United States geographic areas. To assign participants to cohorts, the prospective study relied on clinical history that participants themselves reported in a screening survey and a study questionnaire. ImmuneRACE Cohort 3 recovered participants were defined by two consecutive negative NP/OP PCR tests, healthcare professional clearance, or symptom resolution. In the prospective study, mobile phlebotomists collected whole blood, serum and a nasopharyngeal or oropharyngeal swab from each participant. Participants in the prospective study had the option to provide additional blood draws and questionnaires over an approximately 2-month period. Prospective study blood samples were shipped either frozen or at room temperature before DNA extraction. Regarding this clone: Its target antigen remains unknown. The sample holds no much larger clone one base away, and base qualities are not on file.

At the junction V is shortened by 6 bases and J by 4 bases; bases outside the gene matches: 10. Measured from the cysteine to the phenylalanine, the CDR3 is 16 residues long. Just CDR3 DNA is preserved here, 48 bases in frame from base 1. CDR1 MNHEY and CDR2 SMNVEV were looked up in the germline V gene (reference sequence). The immunoSEQ Assay, a bias-controlled multiplex PCR, was used to amplify TCRbeta CDR3 regions from genomic DNA. In the paper's pipeline: The number of nucleated cells in each sample was estimated by amplification of reference gene primers within the assay. To quantify the absolute abundance of each unique TCRbeta CDR3 rearrangement, sequence reads were collapsed and filtered. For each sample, productive Simpson clonality was calculated as the square root of Simpson's diversity index over productive rearrangements. This immuneACCESS table, as held by TCRdb, lists in-frame sequences with V and J called but not all clones. Of the missing ones, under half trace to an unresolved V gene in checked studies; the others have no known cause. For V, J and clone size, that table is used; D and trimming come from the DNA. The sample includes more than 200,000 clones, with around 84% observed a single time. The leading ten clones occupy around 1.7% of the sample.

The receptor was isolated from a middle-aged man who had recovered from COVID-19. The material sequenced was PBMCs or T cells enriched from blood (not recorded which). The rearrangement joined TRBV27 to TRBJ2-7, with 12 bases matching TRBD2. DNA sequence: TGTGCCAGCAGAAAAGGCCTAGCGGGAGGGCCGTACGAGCAGTACTTC. It is translated as CASRKGLAGGPYEQYF.